The 20 T cell receptor beta chains listed next were all sequenced from one sample in a study of T-cell memory formation after mild COVID-19. MiXCR was run by TCRdb on the 5' RACE reads, yielding one entry per CDR3 protein. There are around 130,000 distinct CDR3 sequences in the sample; roughly 6% occur only once, and approximately 2% lies in the top ten. Sample: PBMCs or a T cell subset sorted from them (not recorded which). These receptors all come from an adult woman who had mild COVID-19 (a few samples of this study predate the infection). Cell type and time point are not known.

The chain has TRBV2 and TRBJ2-2; D may be TRBD2 (6 bases). The CDR3 length is 15 residues. Germline V gene lookup returns CDR1 SNHLY and CDR2 FYNNEI. V was shortened by 7 bases and J by 4 bases, with 16 bases between the two germline ends. The CDR3 loop is CASTPGLSGTGELFF. Here the CDR3 DNA reads TGTGCCAGCACCCCGGGACTTTCGGGCACCGGGGAGCTGTTTTTT.

This clonotype was seen a handful of times. A read error may account for a junction end that differs from germline. The CDR3 spells CASSLGEAGRVF. CDR3 nucleotides: TGTGCCAGCAGTTTGGGGGAGGCGGGCCGAGTTTTT. The chain is built from TRBV12-3 or TRBV12-4 and TRBJ1-1; tentatively, D is TRBD1 (5 bases). The CDR3 length is 12 residues.

The gene calls are TRBV19 and TRBJ2-1; a weak D match, TRBD1 (6 bases). V was trimmed by 2 bases and J by 7 bases, leaving 18 bases between them. Germline values: CDR1 LNHDA, CDR2 SQIVND (reference sequence). This CDR3 region has 16 residues. This chain's CDR3 is CASSIITGKVGNEQFF. CDR3 coding DNA: TGTGCCAGTAGTATAATTACAGGGAAGGTGGGGAATGAGCAGTTCTTC.

This clonotype was seen only a few times. The chain employs TRBV2 and TRBJ1-5; D is unresolved. This CDR3 spans 12 amino acids. Germline V gene sequence: CDR1 SNHLY, CDR2 FYNNEI. The V end was cut by 5 bases, the J end by 11 bases, with 13 bases between. CDR3 in amino acids: CASSSSQSAQHF. CDR3 coding DNA: TGTGCCAGCAGTAGTTCCCAATCAGCCCAGCATTTT. Full variable domain (rest looked up from reference TRBV2 and TRBJ1-5): EPEVTQTPSHQVTQMGQEVILRCVPISNHLYFYWYRQILGQKVEFLVSFYNNEISEKSEIFDDQFSVERPDGSNFTLKIRSTKLEDSAMYFCASSSSQSAQHFGDGTRLSIL.

The V gene is TRBV21-1, the J gene TRBJ1-2. TRBV21-1 constitutes a pseudogene. There are 18 residues in the CDR3. The CDR3, as DNA: TGTGCCAGAACCAAGGAGAGGTGCGGGGGGGCTGGGCTTCGCGGCTACACCTTC. Encoded protein: CARTKERCGGAGLRGYTF.

This clonotype was counted between two and nine times. J is TRBJ1-4 and V is TRBV6-5; D is undetermined. This CDR3 is built from 13 residues. Germline CDR1 is MNHEY and CDR2 is SVGAGI. Trimming took off 7 bases at V and 3 bases at J, with 9 bases between the two ends. CDR3 region: CASTRDPNEKLFF. In DNA, the CDR3 is TGTGCCAGCACCCGGGATCCTAATGAAAAACTGTTTTTT.

The chain uses TRBV2 and TRBJ2-3; D possibly uses TRBD1 or TRBD2 (5 bases each). V lost 6 bases to trimming and J lost 1 base, with 8 bases between them. The germline CDR1 and CDR2 sequences are SNHLY and FYNNEI. The CDR3 loop spans 13 amino acids. The CDR3 loop is CASRGDGTDTQYF. In DNA, the CDR3 is TGTGCCAGCAGGGGGGACGGCACAGATACGCAGTATTTT.

In its sample, this clonotype was seen a few times. The chain employs TRBV12-3 or TRBV12-4 and TRBJ1-3; 8 nucleotides agree with TRBD1. J lost 4 bases, V lost 6 bases, and 5 bases had no gene match. The CDR3 extends over 14 amino acids. The CDR3 loop reads CASSRDRRGNTIYF. DNA of the CDR3: TGTGCCAGCAGCCGGGACAGGCGCGGAAACACCATATATTTT.

The chain uses TRBV6-6 and TRBJ1-3; D is undetermined. Germline-derived CDR1 and CDR2 are MNHNY and SVGAGI (reference sequence). The CDR3 is made up of 16 amino acids. Trimming removed 0 bases from V and 1 base from J, with 10 bases in between. CDR3 DNA: TGTGCCAGCAGTTACTCCTCGGGCCCATCTGGAAACACCATATATTTT. Protein product: CASSYSSGPSGNTIYF.

This clonotype appeared many times. The chain couples TRBV11-2 to TRBJ2-4; D is unresolved. The V end lost 6 bases, the J end lost 2 bases, and 5 bases lay between the germline ends. The CDR3 spans 12 residues. Germline CDR1 reads SGHAT; CDR2 reads FQNNGV. CDR3 bases: TGTGCCAGCAGTGCAACCAAAAACATTCAGTACTTC. Protein: CASSATKNIQYF.

This clonotype has just a few counts. This chain links TRBV19 with TRBJ2-1; 10 bases map to TRBD2. The ends lost 6 bases at V and 4 bases at J; junction bases unmatched: 9. Germline assignment: CDR1 LNHDA and CDR2 SQIVND (reference sequence). This CDR3 is 16 amino acids long. CDR3 sequence reads: CASRTRTSGAYNEQFF. Here the CDR3 DNA reads TGTGCCAGTAGGACGAGGACTAGCGGAGCTTACAATGAGCAGTTCTTC.

This clonotype was detected only a few times. V is TRBV20-1 and J is TRBJ1-4; D is unresolved. Trimming shortened V by 3 bases and J by 6 bases, and 8 bases separated the two germline ends. The germline V gene encodes CDR1 DFQATT and CDR2 SNEGSKA (reference sequence). The length of the CDR3 is 12 residues. CDR3 bases: TGCAGTGCTAGTTCTGGGTATGAAAAACTGTTTTTT. Protein product: CSASSGYEKLFF.

This clonotype was observed a handful of times. The rearrangement links TRBV2 to TRBJ1-5; D is ambiguous. The CDR3 sequence is 14 residues long. Germline CDR1 and CDR2: SNHLY and FYNNEI. V lost 0 bases and J lost 3, with 6 bases in between. The CDR3 spells CASSEARLNQPQHF. The CDR3 DNA follows: TGTGCCAGCAGTGAAGCCCGCCTCAATCAGCCCCAGCATTTT.

This clonotype was observed a handful of times. The rearrangement joins TRBV7-8 to TRBJ1-1, with no clear D. The CDR3 sequence is 13 residues long. V gave up 5 bases and J gave up 1 base, with 8 bases separating them. Germline lookup yields CDR1 SGHVS and CDR2 FQNEAQ. CDR3 loop: CASSARRNTEAFF. The CDR3 coding sequence is TGTGCCAGCAGCGCCCGACGGAACACTGAAGCTTTCTTT.

The gene calls are TRBV2 and TRBJ2-1; D may be TRBD1 (6 bases). CDR3 length equals 13 residues. Trimming removed 6 bases from V and 0 bases from J, with 6 bases in between. Germline assignment: CDR1 SNHLY and CDR2 FYNNEI. The CDR3 reads CASSRGSYNEQFF. Here the CDR3 DNA reads TGTGCCAGCAGCAGGGGCTCCTACAATGAGCAGTTCTTC.

The V call is TRBV5-1, the J call TRBJ1-2; 9 nucleotides align to TRBD1. The germline gives CDR1 SGHRS, CDR2 YFSETQ. The CDR3 is 14 residues long. V lost 0 bases, J lost 8 bases, and 5 bases stayed unmatched. This chain's CDR3 is CASSLEGQGEGYTF. CDR3 nucleotide sequence: TGCGCCAGCAGCTTGGAGGGACAGGGAGAAGGCTACACCTTC.

This clonotype was counted ten times or more. This chain joins TRBV12-3 or TRBV12-4 and TRBJ2-7; 10 positions match TRBD2. J lost 5 bases, V lost 5 bases, and 15 bases had no gene match. The CDR3 covers 17 residues. The CDR3 protein is CASSAVWTSGLPDEQYF. In DNA, the CDR3 is TGTGCCAGCAGTGCCGTTTGGACTAGCGGACTGCCGGACGAGCAGTACTTC.

This clonotype was seen more than once but under ten times. The chain links TRBV20-1 to TRBJ2-1; 9 bases match TRBD2. CDR1 and CDR2 (germline): DFQATT, SNEGSKA (reference sequence). The CDR3 contains 14 residues. Trimming cost V 1 base and J 7 bases; bases outside gene matches: 5. Here the CDR3 reads CSARGGGAGNEQFF. CDR3 DNA: TGCAGTGCTAGAGGCGGGGGGGCCGGAAATGAGCAGTTCTTC.

This clonotype has a count of ten or more. The V and J genes are TRBV27 and TRBJ2-5; 12 bases agree with TRBD1. This CDR3 region has 15 residues. J gave up 4 bases and V 2 bases, and 2 bases lay outside the gene matches. From germline, CDR1 is MNHEY and CDR2 SMNVEV (reference sequence). The CDR3 nucleotides are TGTGCCAGCAGTTTAGGGACAGGGGGCGGAGAGACCCAGTACTTC. Translated: CASSLGTGGGETQYF.

The chain carries TRBV20-1 and TRBJ2-7; 11 bases map to TRBD1. The CDR3 totals 15 residues. Looked up from germline, CDR1 is DFQATT and CDR2 is SNEGSKA (reference sequence). The junction had 13 bases not matched to a gene; V was cut back by 6 bases and J by 6 bases. The CDR3 reads CSAEPRDRGFGEQYF. The CDR3 DNA sequence: TGCAGTGCCGAACCGAGGGACAGGGGGTTCGGCGAGCAGTACTTC.